This entry describes one T cell receptor beta chain. The trim removed 6 bases at V and 4 bases at J, leaving 4 bases unmatched. CDR1 is SQVTM and CDR2 is ANQGSEA in the germline V gene. This CDR3 spans 13 amino acids. This sample was included in a study of technical replicates of blood from a few donors. Some clones are missing from TCRdb's copy, which holds only in-frame ones; the method was immunoSEQ multiplex PCR. This sample has around 56,000 clones, with around 96% found just once. The J gene is TRBJ2-2, the V gene TRBV29-1, with 8 bases lining up with TRBD1. Material: PBMCs. The receptor comes from a human donor in good health. Some clones in this sample may be carry-over from other donors' samples. CDR3 in DNA: TGCAGCGTAGACAGGGGAGGCACCGGGGAGCTGTTTTTT. It codes for CSVDRGGTGELFF.